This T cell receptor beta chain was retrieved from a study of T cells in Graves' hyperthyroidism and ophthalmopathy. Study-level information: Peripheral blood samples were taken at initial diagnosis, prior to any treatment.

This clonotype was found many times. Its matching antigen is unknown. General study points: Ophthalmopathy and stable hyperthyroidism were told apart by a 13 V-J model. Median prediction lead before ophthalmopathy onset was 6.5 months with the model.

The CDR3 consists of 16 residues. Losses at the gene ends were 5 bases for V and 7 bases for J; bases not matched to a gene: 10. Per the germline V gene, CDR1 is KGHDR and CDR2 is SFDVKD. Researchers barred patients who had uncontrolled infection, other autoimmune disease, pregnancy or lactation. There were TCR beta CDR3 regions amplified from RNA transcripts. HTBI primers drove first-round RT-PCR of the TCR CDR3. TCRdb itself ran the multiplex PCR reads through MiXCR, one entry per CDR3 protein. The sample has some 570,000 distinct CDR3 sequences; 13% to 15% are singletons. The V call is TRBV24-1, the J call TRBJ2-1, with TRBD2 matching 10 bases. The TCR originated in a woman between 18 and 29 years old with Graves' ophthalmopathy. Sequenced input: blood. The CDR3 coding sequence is TGTGCCACCAGTGGGTCGAGCGGGAGGGGTTCGAATGAGCAGTTCTTC. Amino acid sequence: CATSGSSGRGSNEQFF.